This T cell receptor beta chain emerged from a study of tissue T cells after allogeneic stem cell transplantation. The CDR3 is 15 residues long. In germline, CDR1 is LGHNA, CDR2 YNLKQL (reference sequence). The J segment lost 7 bases and the V segment lost 1 base, leaving 4 bases of the junction unmatched. This clone was picked up a small number of times. Gene labels here are mouse ones. The read stops 1 residue short of the end of the CDR3; the missing end is completed from the germline J gene. Measured with immunoSEQ multiplex PCR; TCRdb has only the in-frame clones, and not every one. The repertoire holds over 15,000 clones, with roughly three quarters as singletons.

This TCR was sampled from a female BALB/c mouse in good health. Strain MHC haplotype: H2-d. This chain links TRBV5 with TRBJ1-4; TRBD1 aligns across 9 bases. The sequenced sample was spleen. The part of the CDR3 DNA that was read is TGTGCCAGCAGCCAAGCCGGGACAGGGACCGAAAGATTATTT. Translated: CASSQAGTGTERLF. The CDR3 in its entirety is CASSQAGTGTERLFF.